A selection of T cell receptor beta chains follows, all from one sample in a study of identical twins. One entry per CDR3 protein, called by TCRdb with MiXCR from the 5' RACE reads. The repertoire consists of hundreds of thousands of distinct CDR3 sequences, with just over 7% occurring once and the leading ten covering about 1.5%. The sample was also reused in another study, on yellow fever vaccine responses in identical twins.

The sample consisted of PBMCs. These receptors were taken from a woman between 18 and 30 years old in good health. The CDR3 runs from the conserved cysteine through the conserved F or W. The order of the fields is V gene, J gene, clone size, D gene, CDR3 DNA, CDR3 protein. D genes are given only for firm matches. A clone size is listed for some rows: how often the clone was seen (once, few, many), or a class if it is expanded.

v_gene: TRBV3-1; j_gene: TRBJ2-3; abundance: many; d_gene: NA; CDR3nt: TGTGCCAGCAGCCCGGGACGGACTAGCACAGATACGCAGTATTTT; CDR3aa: CASSPGRTSTDTQYF
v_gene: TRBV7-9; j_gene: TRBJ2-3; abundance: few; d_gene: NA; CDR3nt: TGTGCCAGCAGCCCGGGGGGACAGACCACAGATACGCAGTATTTT; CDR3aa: CASSPGGQTTDTQYF
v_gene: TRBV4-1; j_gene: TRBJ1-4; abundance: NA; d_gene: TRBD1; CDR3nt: TGCGCCAGCAGCCGAGGTACAGGGGGCCCTAATGAAAAACTGTTTTTT; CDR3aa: CASSRGTGGPNEKLFF
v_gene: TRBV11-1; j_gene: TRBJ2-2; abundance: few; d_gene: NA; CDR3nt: TGTGCCAGCAGCTCTATACGGTACACCGGGGAGCTGTTTTTT; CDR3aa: CASSSIRYTGELFF
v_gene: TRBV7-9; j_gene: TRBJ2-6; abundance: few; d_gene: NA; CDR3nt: TGTGCCAGCAGCTTATTCCTTGGGAGCTCTGGGGCCAACGTCCTGACTTTC; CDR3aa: CASSLFLGSSGANVLTF
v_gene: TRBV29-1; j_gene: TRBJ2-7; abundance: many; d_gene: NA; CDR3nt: TGCAGCGTACCCCGCGGGGTAAGCGCCTACGAGCAGTACTTC; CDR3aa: CSVPRGVSAYEQYF
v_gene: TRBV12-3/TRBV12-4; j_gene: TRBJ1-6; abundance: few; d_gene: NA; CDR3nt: TGTGCCAGCAGAACAACTACCTCGTCCCTCGCTTCACCCCTCCACTTT; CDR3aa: CASRTTTSSLASPLHF
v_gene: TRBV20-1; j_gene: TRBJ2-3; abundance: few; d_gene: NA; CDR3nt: TGCAGTGCTTCAGTTCGGGTAGCTAGCACAGATACGCAGTATTTT; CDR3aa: CSASVRVASTDTQYF
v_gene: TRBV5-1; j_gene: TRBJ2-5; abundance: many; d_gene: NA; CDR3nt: TGCGCCAGCAGCTTGGGTTCTGGGGGCGGAGAGACCCAGTACTTC; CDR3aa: CASSLGSGGGETQYF
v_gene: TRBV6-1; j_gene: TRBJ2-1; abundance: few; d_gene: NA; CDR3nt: TGTGCCAGCAGTCGGCTCCTGGGTAATCACAATGAGCAGTTCTTC; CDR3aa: CASSRLLGNHNEQFF
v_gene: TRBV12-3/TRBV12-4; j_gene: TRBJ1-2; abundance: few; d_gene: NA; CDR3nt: TGTGCCAGCAGTTTAGAGGAGGGGGGGAGCTATGGCTACACCTTC; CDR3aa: CASSLEEGGSYGYTF
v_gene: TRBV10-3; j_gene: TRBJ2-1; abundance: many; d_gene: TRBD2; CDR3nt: TGTGCCATCAGTGAACAGGGACTAGCGGTCTCCTACAATGAGCAGTTCTTC; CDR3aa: CAISEQGLAVSYNEQFF
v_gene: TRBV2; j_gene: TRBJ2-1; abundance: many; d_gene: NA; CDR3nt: TGTGCCAGCAGCCCCTGGGGGCGGGTTGGGGGGACCTCCTACAATGAGCAGTTCTTC; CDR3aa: CASSPWGRVGGTSYNEQFF
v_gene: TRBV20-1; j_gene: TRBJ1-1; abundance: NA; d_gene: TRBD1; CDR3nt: TGCAGTGCCCCAATTTGGACAGGGGCGAACACTGAAGCTTTCTTT; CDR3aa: CSAPIWTGANTEAFF
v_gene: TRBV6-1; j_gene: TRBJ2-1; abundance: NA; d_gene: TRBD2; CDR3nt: TGTGCCAGCGACCCGGGGGGGTCCAATGAGCAGTTCTTC; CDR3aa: CASDPGGSNEQFF
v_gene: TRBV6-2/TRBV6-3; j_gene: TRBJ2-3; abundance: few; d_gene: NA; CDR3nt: TGTGCCAGCAGGAATCTAGAGGACGCCCCTAGGAATACGCAGTATTTT; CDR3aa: CASRNLEDAPRNTQYF
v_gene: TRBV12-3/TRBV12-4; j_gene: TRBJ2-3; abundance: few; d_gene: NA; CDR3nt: TGTGCCAGCAGTTTCGGGGTTTTCACAGATACGCAGTATTTT; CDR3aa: CASSFGVFTDTQYF
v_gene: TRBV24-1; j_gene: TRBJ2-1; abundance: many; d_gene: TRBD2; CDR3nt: TGTGCCACCAGTGAGGGGGCGGGAGGTCCGGGCAATGAGCAGTTCTTC; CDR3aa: CATSEGAGGPGNEQFF
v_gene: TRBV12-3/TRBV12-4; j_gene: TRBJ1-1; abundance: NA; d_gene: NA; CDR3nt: TGTGCCAGCAAGCGATTCGTGGACACTGAAGCTTTCTTT; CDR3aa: CASKRFVDTEAFF
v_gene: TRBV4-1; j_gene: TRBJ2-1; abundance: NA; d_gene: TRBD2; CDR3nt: TGCGCCAGCAGCCTTCGACTAGCGAGCCACAATGAGCAGTTCTTC; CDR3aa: CASSLRLASHNEQFF
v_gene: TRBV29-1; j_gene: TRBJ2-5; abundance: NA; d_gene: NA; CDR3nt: TGCAGCGGAGGTGGCGAGACCCAGTACTTC; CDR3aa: CSGGGETQYF
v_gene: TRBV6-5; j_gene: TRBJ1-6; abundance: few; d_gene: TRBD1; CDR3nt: TGTGCCAGCAGTTACTCGGGGGACAGATATAATTCACCCCTCCACTTT; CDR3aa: CASSYSGDRYNSPLHF
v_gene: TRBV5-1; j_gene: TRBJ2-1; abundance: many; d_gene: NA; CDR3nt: TGCGCCAGCAGCGTGGAAGTGAACTCCTACAATGAGCAGTTCTTC; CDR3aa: CASSVEVNSYNEQFF
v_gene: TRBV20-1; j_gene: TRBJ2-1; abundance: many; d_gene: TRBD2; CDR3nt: TGCAGTGCTAGAGCCAGCGGGGTCTACAATGAGCAGTTCTTC; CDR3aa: CSARASGVYNEQFF
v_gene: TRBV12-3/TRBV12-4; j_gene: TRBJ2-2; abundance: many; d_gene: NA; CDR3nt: TGTGCCAGCAGTTTATCGGCGGGACCGAACACCGGGGAGCTGTTTTTT; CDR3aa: CASSLSAGPNTGELFF
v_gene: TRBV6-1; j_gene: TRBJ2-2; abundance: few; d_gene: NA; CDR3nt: TGTGCCAGCAGCTCCCGCATGGGAGCGGTGGGCACCGGGGAGCTGTTTTTT; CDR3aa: CASSSRMGAVGTGELFF
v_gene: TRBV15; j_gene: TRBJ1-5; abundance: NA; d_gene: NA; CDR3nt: TGTGCCACCAGCAAACCGGGACCGTACAATCAGCCCCAGCATTTT; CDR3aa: CATSKPGPYNQPQHF
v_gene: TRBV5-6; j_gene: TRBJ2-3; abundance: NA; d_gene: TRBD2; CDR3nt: TGTGCCAGCAGCTTGCTGGTCGGGAGGGTCGGCACAGATACGCAGTATTTT; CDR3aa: CASSLLVGRVGTDTQYF
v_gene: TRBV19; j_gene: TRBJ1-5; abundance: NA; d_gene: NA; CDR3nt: TGTGCCAGTAGTATAGAAGGGACCAGCAATCAGCCCCAGCATTTT; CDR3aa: CASSIEGTSNQPQHF